This T cell receptor beta chain is drawn from a study of blood T cell repertoires in COVID-19. Study-level background: Cohort 3 donors were reported recovered after two negative PCRs, clearance, or symptom resolution.

The table came from immunoSEQ multiplex PCR; TCRdb's copy has only in-frame clones and leaves some out. The sample records under 300,000 clones, 88% being singletons. Sequencing was performed on PBMCs or T cells enriched from blood (not recorded which). The receptor's source is a woman aged 60 to 75 in a cohort exposed to, infected with or recovered from COVID-19 (not recorded which).

DNA for the CDR3: TGTGCCAGCAGCTCTACAGGGATCTCCTACAATGAGCAGTTCTTC. Translating it yields CASSSTGISYNEQFF. This chain links TRBV6-2 or TRBV6-3 with TRBJ2-1; weak D call: TRBD1 (6 bases). CDR1 and CDR2 from the germline V gene are MNHEY and SVGEGT. The CDR3 is 15 residues long. The germline V and J ends were trimmed by 6 bases and 0 bases, with 12 bases remaining between them.